This T cell receptor (beta chain) stems from a study of blood T cell repertoires in COVID-19. Turning to the study itself: Acute and convalescent COVID-19 specimens originated in the United States, Italy and Spain. T cells, B-cell-depleted T cells, or PBMCs provided the cDNA or gDNA that served as material.

Study processing details: Reference gene primers were amplified, and this amplification served to estimate nucleated cell counts. Sequenced by immunoSEQ multiplex PCR; TCRdb stores in-frame clones only, minus some. The V and J calls and clone size are taken from that table; D and trimming were inferred from the DNA. The repertoire holds roughly 360,000 clones, roughly 80% seen once, with about 1% in the top ten. V gave up 0 bases and J gave up 1 base; unmatched junction bases: 4. CDR3 length equals 16 residues. Germline loops: CDR1 LGHDT, CDR2 YNNKEL (reference sequence). This receptor was obtained from a human donor with acute or convalescent COVID-19. The donor label of this sample is uncertain. The sequencing input was peripheral blood. The rearrangement links TRBV3-1 (or the pseudogene TRBV3-2) to TRBJ2-3, with TRBD2 identical over 7 bases. The CDR3 DNA follows: TGTGCCAGCAGCCAAGATTTGGCGGGAGGCACAGATACGCAGTATTTT. Translating it yields CASSQDLAGGTDTQYF.